One and the same sample provided the 18 T cell receptor beta chains below, sequenced in a study of cytomegalovirus exposure and HLA in healthy donors. With 60 Vbeta and 13 Jbeta primers, the PCR was carried out. Only in-frame clones appear in the TCRdb table, and some are missing; sequencing was by immunoSEQ multiplex PCR. This table has 150,000 to 200,000 clones, approximately 85% appearing once. Material: PBMCs. Receptor source: a woman in her 50s in good health and CMV-seronegative.

V and J are TRBV6-1 and TRBJ1-5; 10 nucleotides align to TRBD1. The trim removed 6 bases at V and 6 bases at J, leaving 8 bases unmatched. Germline loops: CDR1 MNHNS, CDR2 SASEGT. The length of the CDR3 is 15 residues. The CDR3 nucleotides read TGTGCCAGCAGAAGGGGTAGGGACAGGGGTCAGCCCCAGCATTTT. Translated: CASRRGRDRGQPQHF.

This clone occurred a few times. The J gene is TRBJ1-1, the V gene TRBV7-9, with 7 bases identical to TRBD1. The CDR3 extends over 14 amino acids. The germline gives CDR1 SEHNR, CDR2 FQNEAQ (reference sequence). V lost 3 bases to trimming and J lost 1 base; unmatched junction nucleotides: 2. This CDR3 is CASSFGQANTEAFF. The CDR3 DNA follows: TGTGCCAGCAGCTTCGGACAGGCGAACACTGAAGCTTTCTTT.

The rearrangement uses TRBV6-5 and TRBJ2-5; 8 bases agree with TRBD1. Germline trimming cut 1 base from V and 5 bases from J; bases unmatched to any gene: 6. The CDR3 extends over 15 amino acids. Germline V CDR1 and CDR2: MNHEY, SVGAGI. CDR3 in amino acids: CASSYLQGDRETQYF. The DNA of the CDR3 is TGTGCCAGCAGTTACTTACAGGGGGATCGGGAGACCCAGTACTTC.

The genes are TRBV10-3 and TRBJ2-5; tentatively, D is TRBD2 (6 bases). V shed 0 bases and J shed 1 base, with 18 bases lying between them. Germline values: CDR1 ENHRY, CDR2 SYGVKD. The CDR3 totals 18 residues. DNA of the CDR3: TGTGCCATCAGTGAGTCGCGAAGCCCTGGGGGACTCCAAGAGACCCAGTACTTC. Amino acid sequence: CAISESRSPGGLQETQYF.

The chain couples TRBV18 to TRBJ1-1; D gene ambiguous. Germline V gives CDR1 KGHSH, CDR2 LQKENI. V dropped 8 bases and J dropped 0 bases, with 10 bases sitting between them. The CDR3 has 13 residues. The CDR3 is CASQATMNTEAFF. In nucleotides, the CDR3 is TGTGCCAGCCAAGCCACCATGAACACTGAAGCTTTCTTT.

The genes are TRBV28 and TRBJ1-1, with a weak D call TRBD1 (6 bases). The V and J ends lost 6 bases and 6 bases respectively, with 14 bases between them. CDR1 MDHEN and CDR2 SYDVKM come from the germline V gene. The CDR3 is made up of 13 amino acids. The DNA of the CDR3 is TGTGCCAGCAGACCCGGGACACACGCTGAAGCTTTCTTT. As protein: CASRPGTHAEAFF.

The chain uses TRBV28 and TRBJ1-2; 7 bases line up with TRBD1. Germline trimming cut 10 bases from V and 2 bases from J; bases unmatched to any gene: 4. This CDR3 is 12 amino acids long. Germline V CDR1 and CDR2: MDHEN, SYDVKM. DNA of the CDR3: TGTGCCATATTGGGACAGAACTATGGCTACACCTTC. This encodes CAILGQNYGYTF.

This chain uses TRBV15 with TRBJ2-3, with 8 nucleotides matching TRBD2. The CDR3 contains 13 residues. From germline, CDR1 is LNHNV and CDR2 YYDKDF (reference sequence). Germline trimming cut 8 bases from V and 3 bases from J; bases unmatched to any gene: 4. The CDR3 here is CATRAGATDTQYF. The CDR3 nucleotides are TGTGCCACCCGAGCGGGAGCTACAGATACGCAGTATTTT.

This clone showed up just once. The rearrangement joins TRBV7-2 to TRBJ1-1; maybe TRBD1 (6 bases). Germline lookup yields CDR1 SGHTA and CDR2 FQGNSA. The CDR3 is 14 amino acids. V was cut by 4 bases and J by 4 bases, with 13 bases left in between. This chain's CDR3 is CASSSSRQVTEAFF. CDR3 coding DNA: TGTGCCAGCAGCTCGAGCCGACAGGTCACTGAAGCTTTCTTT.

The V and J genes are TRBV25-1 and TRBJ1-4; 10 bases map to TRBD1. The CDR3 runs to 15 residues. The trim removed 5 bases at V and 8 bases at J, leaving 8 bases unmatched. Looked up from germline, CDR1 is MGHDK and CDR2 is SYGVNS. CDR3 nucleotides: TGTGCCAGCAGTTTCATGACAGGGGGCTCGGAAAAACTGTTTTTT. Its translation is CASSFMTGGSEKLFF.

This sequence joins TRBV27 and TRBJ2-5, with TRBD1 matching over 7 bases. CDR3 size: 14 residues. V gave up 8 bases and J gave up 0 bases; unmatched junction bases: 6. The V gene's germline CDR1 is MNHEY and CDR2 SMNVEV (reference sequence). The CDR3 protein is CASRLQGYQETQYF. CDR3 bases: TGTGCCAGCCGGTTACAGGGGTACCAAGAGACCCAGTACTTC.

CDR3 DNA: TGTGCCAGCAGCCACCAATCGGGACAGGGAGACCAGCCCCAGCATTTT. It codes for CASSHQSGQGDQPQHF. The gene calls are TRBV4-2 and TRBJ1-5, with 9 bases that match TRBD1. Germline V lookup: CDR1 LGHNA, CDR2 YNFKEQ. The CDR3 contains 16 residues. Trimming removed 3 bases from V and 7 bases from J; junction bases left unmatched: 10.

This chain links TRBV6-5 with TRBJ1-5; 8 positions match TRBD1. The germline V gene has CDR1 MNHEY and CDR2 SVGAGI. CDR3 size: 15 residues. V shed 8 bases and J 2 bases; nucleotides not matched to a gene: 8. DNA of the CDR3: TGTGCCAGCGGGCTTTCAGGGGGCGGCAATCAGCCCCAGCATTTT. As protein: CASGLSGGGNQPQHF.

The rearrangement joins TRBV6-6 to TRBJ2-5; 9 nucleotides line up with TRBD1. The CDR3 spans 15 residues. Losses at the gene ends were 4 bases for V and 5 bases for J; bases not matched to a gene: 8. CDR1 is MNHNY, CDR2 SVGAGI, per germline (reference sequence). CDR3 amino acids: CASSFTGGALETQYF. The CDR3, as DNA: TGTGCCAGCAGTTTTACAGGGGGCGCGTTGGAGACCCAGTACTTC.

This clone was counted only a few times. The gene calls are TRBV5-8 and TRBJ2-5; 9 nucleotides align to TRBD1. The junction had 4 bases not matched to a gene; V was cut back by 4 bases and J by 3 bases. Germline V gives CDR1 SGHTS, CDR2 YDEGEE. CDR3 size: 14 residues. CDR3 in amino acids: CASSRDRGKETQYF. The CDR3 bases are TGTGCCAGCAGCCGTGACAGGGGGAAAGAGACCCAGTACTTC.

This chain links TRBV19 with TRBJ1-1; D gene uncertain. This CDR3 comprises 11 residues. Germline-derived CDR1 and CDR2 are LNHDA and SQIVND (reference sequence). V was clipped by 8 bases and J by 5 bases, with 9 bases between them. The CDR3 reads CASGAATEAFF. The CDR3 DNA reads as TGTGCCAGTGGCGCGGCGACTGAAGCTTTCTTT. Variable domain in full (rest from reference TRBV19 and TRBJ1-1): DGGITQSPKYLFRKEGQNVTLSCEQNLNHDAMYWYRQDPGQGLRLIYYSQIVNDFQKGDIAEGYSVSREKKESFPLTVTSAQKNPTAFYLCASGAATEAFFGQGTRLTVV.

The V and J genes are TRBV6-1 and TRBJ1-6, with 8 bases fitting TRBD1. The CDR3 contains 17 residues. Losses at the gene ends were 0 bases for V and 10 bases for J; bases not matched to a gene: 11. Germline values: CDR1 MNHNS, CDR2 SASEGT. CDR3 region: CASSEAGPGQAWSPLHF. The CDR3, as DNA: TGTGCCAGCAGTGAAGCGGGACCGGGACAGGCGTGGTCACCCCTCCACTTT.

The CDR3 spells CAISPGQENIHSPLHF. DNA for the CDR3: TGTGCCATCAGTCCCGGACAAGAAAACATTCATTCACCCCTCCACTTT. The chain joins TRBV10-3 to TRBJ1-6; TRBD1 might be the D (5 bases). The V end was cut by 5 bases, the J end by 8 bases, with 19 bases between. CDR3 size: 16 residues. The germline V gene encodes CDR1 ENHRY and CDR2 SYGVKD.